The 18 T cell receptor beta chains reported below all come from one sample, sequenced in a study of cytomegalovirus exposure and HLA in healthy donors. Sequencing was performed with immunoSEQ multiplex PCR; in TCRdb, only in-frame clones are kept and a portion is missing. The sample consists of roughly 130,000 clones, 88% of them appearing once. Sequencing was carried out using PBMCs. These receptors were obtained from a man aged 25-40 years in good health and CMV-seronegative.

CDR3 nucleotide sequence: TGTGCCAGTAGATATTCCTACGAGCAGTACTTC. Its protein product is CASRYSYEQYF. V usage is TRBV19 and J usage is TRBJ2-7, with D uncertain. CDR3 size: 11 residues. Trimming left V 6 bases short and J 1 base short, with 4 bases between. Germline CDR1 and CDR2: LNHDA and SQIVND (reference sequence).

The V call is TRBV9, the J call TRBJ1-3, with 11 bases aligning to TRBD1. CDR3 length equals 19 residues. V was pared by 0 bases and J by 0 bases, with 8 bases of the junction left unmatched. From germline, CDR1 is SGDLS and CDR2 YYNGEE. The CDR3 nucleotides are TGTGCCAGCAGCGTAGCGGGGACAGGGGGATTTAGCTCTGGAAACACCATATATTTT. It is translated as CASSVAGTGGFSSGNTIYF.

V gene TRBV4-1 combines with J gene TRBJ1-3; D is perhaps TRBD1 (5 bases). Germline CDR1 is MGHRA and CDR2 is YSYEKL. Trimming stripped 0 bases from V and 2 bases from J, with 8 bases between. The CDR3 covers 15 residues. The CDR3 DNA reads TGCGCCAGCAGCCAAGATTTCAGGGCTGGAAACACCATATATTTT. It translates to CASSQDFRAGNTIYF.

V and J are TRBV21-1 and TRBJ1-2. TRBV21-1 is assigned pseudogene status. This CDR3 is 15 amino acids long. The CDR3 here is CASSKGSIPNYGYTF. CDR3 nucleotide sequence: TGTGCCAGCAGCAAAGGAAGCATACCGAACTATGGCTACACCTTC.

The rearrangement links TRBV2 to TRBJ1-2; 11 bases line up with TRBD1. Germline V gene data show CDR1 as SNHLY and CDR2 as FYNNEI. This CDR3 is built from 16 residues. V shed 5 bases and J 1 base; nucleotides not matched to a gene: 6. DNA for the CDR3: TGTGCCAGCAGTTTGGGCGGGACAGGGGGTAACTATGGCTACACCTTC. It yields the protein CASSLGGTGGNYGYTF.

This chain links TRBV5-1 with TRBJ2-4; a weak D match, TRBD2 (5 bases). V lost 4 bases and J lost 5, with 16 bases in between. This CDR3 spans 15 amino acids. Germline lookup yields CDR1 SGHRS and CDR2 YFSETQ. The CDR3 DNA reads TGCGCCAGCAGCGTCCTAGCTTATCGAGAAAACATTCAGTACTTC. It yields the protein CASSVLAYRENIQYF.

CDR3 in amino acids: CASSLGSSGRASYEQYF. As DNA, the CDR3 is TGCGCCAGCAGCTTGGGTAGTAGCGGGAGGGCCTCCTACGAGCAGTACTTC. The chain couples TRBV5-1 to TRBJ2-7; 11 positions agree with TRBD2. CDR1 is SGHRS, CDR2 YFSETQ, per germline. The CDR3 sequence is 17 residues long. Trimming at V came to 0 bases and at J to 0 bases, leaving 5 bases not matched to a gene.

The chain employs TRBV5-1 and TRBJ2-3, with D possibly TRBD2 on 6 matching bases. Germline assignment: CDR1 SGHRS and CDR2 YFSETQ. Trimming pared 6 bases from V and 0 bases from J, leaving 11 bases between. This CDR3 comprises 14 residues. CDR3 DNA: TGCGCCAGCACCGTGACTAGTAGCACAGATACGCAGTATTTT. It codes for CASTVTSSTDTQYF.

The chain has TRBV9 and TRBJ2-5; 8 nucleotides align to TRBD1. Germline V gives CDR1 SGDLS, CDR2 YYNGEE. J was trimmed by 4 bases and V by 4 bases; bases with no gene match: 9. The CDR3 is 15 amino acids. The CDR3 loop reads CASSSRQGNIETQYF. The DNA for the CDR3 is TGTGCCAGCAGCTCACGACAGGGGAATATAGAGACCCAGTACTTC.

The CDR3 reads CASSLDRSLYEQYF. CDR3 nucleotides: TGTGCCAGCAGTTTGGACAGGAGCCTCTACGAGCAGTACTTC. The J gene is TRBJ2-7, the V gene TRBV6-5, with 7 bases identical to TRBD1. CDR1 is MNHEY, CDR2 SVGAGI, per germline. The CDR3 covers 14 residues. After removal of 4 bases from V and 3 bases from J, the junction contained 6 bases not matched to a gene.

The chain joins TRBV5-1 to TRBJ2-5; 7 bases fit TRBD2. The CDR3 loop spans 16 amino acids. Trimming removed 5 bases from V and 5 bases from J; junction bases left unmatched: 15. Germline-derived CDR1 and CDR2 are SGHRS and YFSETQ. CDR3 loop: CASREGSGNFLETQYF. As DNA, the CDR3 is TGCGCCAGCAGGGAGGGAAGCGGGAACTTTTTGGAGACCCAGTACTTC.

CDR3 nucleotides: TGCAGCGTTGGAACTATTTACGAGCAGTACTTC. Translating it yields CSVGTIYEQYF. J is TRBJ2-7 and V is TRBV29-1; D ambiguous. This CDR3 region has 11 residues. CDR1 SQVTM and CDR2 ANQGSEA come from the germline V gene. The V end lost 4 bases, the J end lost 4 bases, and 8 bases lay between the germline ends.

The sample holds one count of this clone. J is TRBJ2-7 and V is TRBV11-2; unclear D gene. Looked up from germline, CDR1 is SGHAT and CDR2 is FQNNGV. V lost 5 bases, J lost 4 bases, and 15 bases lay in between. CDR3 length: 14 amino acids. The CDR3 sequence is CASSQDSLWYEQYF. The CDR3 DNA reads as TGTGCCAGCAGCCAAGACTCCTTGTGGTACGAGCAGTACTTC.

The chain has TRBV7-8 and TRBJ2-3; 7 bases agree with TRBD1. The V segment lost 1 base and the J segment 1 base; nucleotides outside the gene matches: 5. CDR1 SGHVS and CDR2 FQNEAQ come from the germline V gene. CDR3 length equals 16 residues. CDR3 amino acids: CASSLGSTGGTDTQYF. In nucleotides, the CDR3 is TGTGCCAGCAGCTTAGGATCTACAGGGGGCACAGATACGCAGTATTTT. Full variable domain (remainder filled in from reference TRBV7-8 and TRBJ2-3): GAGVSQSPRYKVAKRGQDVALRCDPISGHVSLFWYQQALGQGPEFLTYFQNEAQLDKSGLPSDRFFAERPEGSVSTLKIQRTQQEDSAVYLCASSLGSTGGTDTQYFGPGTRLTVL.

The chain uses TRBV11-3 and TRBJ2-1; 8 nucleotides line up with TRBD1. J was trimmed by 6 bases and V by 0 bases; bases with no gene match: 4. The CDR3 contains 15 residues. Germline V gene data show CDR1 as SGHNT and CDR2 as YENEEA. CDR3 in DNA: TGTGCCAGCAGCTTAGACCCCGGGACAGGCAATGAGCAGTTCTTC. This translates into CASSLDPGTGNEQFF.

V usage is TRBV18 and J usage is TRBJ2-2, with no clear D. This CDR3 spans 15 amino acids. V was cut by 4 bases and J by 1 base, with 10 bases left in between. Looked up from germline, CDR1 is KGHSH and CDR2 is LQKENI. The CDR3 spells CASSRSSGNTGELFF. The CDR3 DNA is TGTGCCAGCTCACGGAGCTCTGGGAACACCGGGGAGCTGTTTTTT.

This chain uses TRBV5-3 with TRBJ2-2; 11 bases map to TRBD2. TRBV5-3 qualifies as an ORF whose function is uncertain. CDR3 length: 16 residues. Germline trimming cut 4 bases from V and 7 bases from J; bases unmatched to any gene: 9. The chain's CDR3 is CARSQTSGRDNGELFF. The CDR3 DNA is TGTGCCAGAAGCCAAACTAGCGGGAGAGATAACGGGGAGCTGTTTTTT.

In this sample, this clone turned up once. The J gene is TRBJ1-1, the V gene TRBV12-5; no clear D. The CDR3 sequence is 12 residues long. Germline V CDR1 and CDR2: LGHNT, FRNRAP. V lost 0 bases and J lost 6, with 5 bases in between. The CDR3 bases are TGTGCTAGTGGTTTGGTACAGTCTGAAGCTTTCTTT. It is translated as CASGLVQSEAFF.